Shown below are 24 T cell receptor beta chains from a single sample sequenced in a study of human T cells and chemical hapten exposure. TCRdb reprocessed the RACE reads with MiXCR, giving one entry per CDR3 protein. Counted here are 30,000 to 35,000 distinct CDR3 sequences, less than 5.5% occurring once; the ten biggest clones make up roughly 13%. Noted time point: healthy volunteer bleed at 6 weeks. RNA extraction used unfractionated whole blood as the source of total RNA. Sequenced: whole blood. The receptors shown here come from a human donor in good health. Some clones in this sample may be carry-over from other donors' samples.

This clonotype was seen only a few times. The gene calls are TRBV11-2 and TRBJ1-6, with D possibly being TRBD1 (6 bases). The V end lost 1 base, the J end lost 6 bases, and 13 bases lay between the germline ends. CDR3 length: 16 amino acids. CDR1 SGHAT and CDR2 FQNNGV come from the germline V gene. The CDR3 nucleotides read TGTGCCAGCAGCTTAGGGGGGGCTGTCGGTAATTCACCCCTCCACTTT. It translates to CASSLGGAVGNSPLHF.

This clonotype was counted ten times or more. This sequence joins TRBV12-3 or TRBV12-4 and TRBJ1-6, with D tentatively TRBD1 (6 bases). Trimming took 6 bases from V and 7 from J, leaving 13 bases between them. This CDR3 contains 14 residues. CDR3 DNA: TGTGCCAGCAGCTCCAGGGGACTGAATTCACCCCTCCACTTT. It specifies CASSSRGLNSPLHF.

The genes are TRBV5-4 and TRBJ2-7; D not certain. The CDR3 is 15 residues long. V lost 1 base and J lost 0, with 11 bases in between. From germline, CDR1 is SGHNT and CDR2 YYREEE (reference sequence). CDR3 nucleotides: TGTGCCAGCAGCTTGTTGTCCGTGAGCTCCTACGAGCAGTACTTC. It is translated as CASSLLSVSSYEQYF.

This clonotype showed up many times. The J gene is TRBJ1-1, the V gene TRBV12-3 or TRBV12-4; no reliable D call. Trimming took off 4 bases at V and 0 bases at J, with 6 bases between the two ends. The CDR3 contains 13 residues. CDR3 sequence (DNA): TGTGCCAGCAGTTACGTCCTGAACACTGAAGCTTTCTTT. Translating gives CASSYVLNTEAFF.

This clonotype was seen at least ten times. J is TRBJ2-6 and V is TRBV28; no definite D call. The V end lost 3 bases, the J end lost 0 bases, and 3 bases lay between the germline ends. CDR1 is MDHEN, CDR2 SYDVKM, per germline. The length of the CDR3 is 14 residues. The DNA of the CDR3 is TGTGCCAGCAGTTTCCACTCTGGGGCCAACGTCCTGACTTTC. Translated, it gives CASSFHSGANVLTF. Based on the CDR3 plus reference TRBV28 and TRBJ2-6, the full variable domain is DVKVTQSSRYLVKRTGEKVFLECVQDMDHENMFWYRQDPGLGLRLIYFSYDVKMKEKGDIPEGYSVSREKKERFSLILESASTNQTSMYLCASSFHSGANVLTFGAGSRLTVL.

This clonotype has at least ten counts. The J gene is TRBJ2-1, the V gene TRBV20-1; a weak D match, TRBD2 (6 bases). The CDR3 consists of 14 residues. The ends were cut back, 8 bases at V and 8 bases at J, with 22 bases in the middle. The germline CDR1 and CDR2 sequences are DFQATT and SNEGSKA (reference sequence). CDR3 sequence reads: CSTLGTSNLYEQFF. The DNA of the CDR3 is TGCAGTACTCTCGGAACTAGCAATCTATATGAGCAGTTCTTC.

This clonotype was counted only a few times. This sequence joins TRBV11-2 and TRBJ1-4; 9 positions match TRBD1. CDR1 and CDR2 (germline): SGHAT, FQNNGV. The CDR3 extends over 15 amino acids. J was trimmed by 1 base and V by 3 bases; bases with no gene match: 0. The CDR3 loop reads CASSLTGGTNEKLFF. CDR3 nucleotides: TGTGCCAGCAGCTTGACAGGGGGAACTAATGAAAAACTGTTTTTT.

This chain joins TRBV2 and TRBJ1-1; the match to TRBD1 covers 7 bases. J was trimmed by 1 base and V by 6 bases; bases with no gene match: 8. The germline V gene has CDR1 SNHLY and CDR2 FYNNEI. The CDR3 runs to 15 residues. DNA of the CDR3: TGTGCCAGCAGAAACCAGGGGGGGGGGAACACTGAAGCTTTCTTT. It encodes CASRNQGGGNTEAFF.

With regard to this clonotype: This may stem from a read error, because a much larger clone lies one nucleotide away. The rearrangement uses TRBV12-3 or TRBV12-4 and TRBJ1-2; TRBD1 aligns across 8 bases. The CDR3 length is 13 residues. CDR3: CVSSLTGGYGYTF. The CDR3 DNA is TGTGTCAGCAGTCTCACAGGGGGCTATGGCTACACCTTC.

This clonotype was recorded at least ten times. The genes are TRBV11-3 and TRBJ2-7, with D possibly called TRBD1 or TRBD2 (5 bases each). This CDR3 comprises 15 residues. V shed 3 bases and J shed 4 bases, with 16 bases lying between them. Germline V CDR1 and CDR2: SGHNT, YENEEA. This chain's CDR3 is CASSLPGRGVYEQYF. Written as DNA, the CDR3 is TGTGCCAGCAGCTTGCCGGGGAGAGGGGTGTACGAGCAGTACTTC. Drawing the rest from reference TRBV11-3 and TRBJ2-7, the complete variable domain is EAGVVQSPRYKIIEKKQPVAFWCNPISGHNTLYWYLQNLGQGPELLIRYENEEAVDDSQLPKDRFSAERLKGVDSTLKIQPAELGDSAVYLCASSLPGRGVYEQYFGPGTRLTVT.

This clonotype was counted at least ten times. V usage is TRBV18 and J usage is TRBJ1-2, with TRBD1 as a possible D gene (5 bases). CDR1 is KGHSH and CDR2 is LQKENI in the germline V gene. Trimming cost V 2 bases and J 4 bases, with 8 bases left between them. CDR3 length: 13 residues. This chain's CDR3 is CASSPDGGYGYTF. The CDR3 DNA follows: TGTGCCAGCTCACCAGACGGGGGCTATGGCTACACCTTC.

This clonotype occurred many times. This sequence joins TRBV2 and TRBJ1-5, with D possibly matching TRBD1 (5 bases). The V end lost 3 bases, the J end lost 6 bases, and 12 bases lay between the germline ends. The CDR3 consists of 14 residues. Looked up from germline, CDR1 is SNHLY and CDR2 is FYNNEI. The chain's CDR3 is CASSEDAGPQPQHF. The CDR3 nucleotides read TGTGCCAGCAGTGAGGATGCAGGGCCTCAGCCCCAGCATTTT.

Ten or more counts support this clonotype. V usage is TRBV6-1 and J usage is TRBJ1-1; D is uncertain. Deletions cut 9 bases from V and 4 bases from J, with 21 bases between. Looked up from germline, CDR1 is MNHNS and CDR2 is SASEGT. This CDR3 region has 15 residues. CDR3 loop: CASIIRAVMATEAFF. As DNA, the CDR3 is TGTGCCAGTATTATTCGGGCAGTTATGGCCACTGAAGCTTTCTTT.

This clonotype was counted ten times or more. The CDR3, as DNA: TGTGCCAGCAGCAAACCTCCCGACAGGGTGGTCGGGGAGCTGTTTTTT. This gives the protein CASSKPPDRVVGELFF. This sequence joins TRBV21-1 and TRBJ2-2; the table gives TRBD1 as D, unverified against the DNA. TRBV21-1 is designated a pseudogene. The CDR3 consists of 16 residues.

This clonotype has a count of ten or more. The chain employs TRBV29-1 and TRBJ1-1; D gene uncertain. The CDR3 sequence is 11 residues long. V was pared by 8 bases and J by 4 bases, with 11 bases between. CDR1 is SQVTM, CDR2 ANQGSEA, per germline. CDR3 region: CSTSQGTEAFF. The CDR3 region has the DNA TGCAGCACTAGTCAAGGCACTGAAGCTTTCTTT. Based on the CDR3 plus reference TRBV29-1 and TRBJ1-1, the full variable domain is SAVISQKPSRDICQRGTSLTIQCQVDSQVTMMFWYRQQPGQSLTLIATANQGSEATYESGFVIDKFPISRPNLTFSTLTVSNMSPEDSSIYLCSTSQGTEAFFGQGTRLTVV.

Many counts were recorded for this clonotype. The chain recombines TRBV27 with TRBJ2-5; tentatively, D is TRBD1 (5 bases). The CDR3 is made up of 14 amino acids. The germline V gene has CDR1 MNHEY and CDR2 SMNVEV (reference sequence). Trimming removed 6 bases at V and 2 bases at J, with 13 bases between. The CDR3 region is CASSPTRVQETQYF. The CDR3, as DNA: TGTGCCAGCAGCCCTACCAGGGTTCAAGAGACCCAGTACTTC.

This clonotype was counted between two and nine times. The rearrangement joins TRBV6-2 or TRBV6-3 to TRBJ2-1, with 14 nucleotides matching TRBD2. The V and J ends lost 2 bases and 2 bases, in that order; junction bases with no gene match: 5. Looked up from germline, CDR1 is MNHEY and CDR2 is SVGEGT. CDR3 length: 18 amino acids. CDR3 in amino acids: CASSYPLTSGGAYNEQFF. The CDR3 DNA reads TGTGCCAGCAGTTACCCCCTGACTAGCGGGGGGGCCTACAATGAGCAGTTCTTC.

This clonotype is medium-sized within its sample. This rearrangement joins TRBV5-1 to TRBJ1-1, with 10 positions matching TRBD1. CDR3 length: 16 amino acids. CDR1 and CDR2 (germline): SGHRS, YFSETQ. J was trimmed by 3 bases and V by 0 bases; bases with no gene match: 5. CDR3 DNA sequence: TGCGCCAGCAGCTTGGAAGACAGGGGGCGGGACACTGAAGCTTTCTTT. This gives the protein CASSLEDRGRDTEAFF.

This clonotype was seen at least ten times. The chain carries TRBV7-2 and TRBJ2-3; D is unclear. The CDR3 is made up of 14 amino acids. Between the trimmed V and J ends, which lost 3 bases and 0 bases, there was a span of 7 bases. The V gene's germline CDR1 is SGHTA and CDR2 FQGNSA. The CDR3 reads CASSFGPSTDTQYF. CDR3 in DNA: TGTGCCAGCAGCTTTGGACCTAGCACAGATACGCAGTATTTT.

In its sample, this clonotype was seen a few times. V gene TRBV20-1 combines with J gene TRBJ1-2; 7 bases match TRBD1. Germline assignment: CDR1 DFQATT and CDR2 SNEGSKA (reference sequence). V lost 0 bases to trimming and J lost 8 bases; unmatched junction nucleotides: 6. The CDR3 extends over 13 amino acids. CDR3 sequence reads: CSAREGDRVGYTF. CDR3 bases: TGCAGTGCTAGAGAAGGTGACAGGGTCGGCTACACCTTC.

In its sample, this clonotype was seen many times. The CDR3 sequence: CASRHSSGVSTDTQYF. In nucleotides, the CDR3 is TGTGCCAGCCGACATTCTAGCGGAGTTAGCACAGATACGCAGTATTTT. The V and J genes are TRBV6-6 and TRBJ2-3; TRBD2 matches 7 bases. The CDR3 is 16 amino acids. After removal of 8 bases from V and 0 bases from J, the junction contained 11 bases not matched to a gene. The germline V gene encodes CDR1 MNHNY and CDR2 SVGAGI (reference sequence).

The CDR3, as DNA: TGTGCCAGCAGTTGGGACAGCCCGGGTACGCAGTATTTT. It is translated as CASSWDSPGTQYF. The chain has TRBV11-2 and TRBJ2-3, with TRBD1 matching over 7 bases. Germline trimming cut 6 bases from V and 8 bases from J; bases unmatched to any gene: 8. Germline values: CDR1 SGHAT, CDR2 FQNNGV. This CDR3 spans 13 amino acids.

This clonotype was detected many times. This chain links TRBV7-2 with TRBJ1-5; D remains ambiguous. The V end was cut by 1 base, the J end by 11 bases, with 9 bases between. The CDR3 sequence is 12 residues long. Looked up from germline, CDR1 is SGHTA and CDR2 is FQGNSA. The CDR3 DNA reads as TGTGCCAGCAGCTTAGAGTCGGGTTCCCAGCATTTT. Its translation is CASSLESGSQHF.

This clonotype was seen at least ten times. The chain is built from TRBV20-1 and TRBJ1-5, with 10 bases matching TRBD1. There are 14 residues in the CDR3. Germline V lookup: CDR1 DFQATT, CDR2 SNEGSKA (reference sequence). The trim removed 5 bases at V and 4 bases at J, leaving 5 bases unmatched. CDR3 DNA sequence: TGCAGTGCTTATCCGGGACAGGGGAATCAGCCCCAGCATTTT. Residues: CSAYPGQGNQPQHF.